This T cell receptor (beta chain) stems from a study of Ad26.COV2.S vaccination and SARS-CoV-2 variants. Overall study: In the COV1001 trial, the donor was in the Ad26.COV2.S arm. The study gave Ad26.COV2.S intramuscularly, once or twice 56 days apart.

Assay used: immunoSEQ multiplex PCR; TCRdb lists only in-frame clones, some missing. The sample contains some 340,000 clones, around 84% of which appear only once. The treatment here: some 20 received Ad26.COV2.S at low or high dose, single or two shots; about 5 received placebo; per-sample allocation not given. Repertoires come from day 63 after the first vaccine or placebo injection. In Boston, the donor was an adult between 18-55 years of age. V lost 7 bases and J lost 0; bases outside the gene matches: 8. The CDR3 is made up of 15 amino acids. Germline assignment: CDR1 SNHLY and CDR2 FYNNEI. This sequence was found in a person aged 18 to 65 who received the Ad26.COV2.S COVID-19 vaccine or a placebo. This chain links TRBV2 with TRBJ1-1, with TRBD1 identical over 7 bases. The sample in question was peripheral blood, obtained in a trial of Ad26.COV2.S vaccine versus placebo. The CDR3 loop is CASTGGQVMNTEAFF. Written as DNA, the CDR3 is TGTGCCAGCACGGGAGGACAGGTCATGAACACTGAAGCTTTCTTT.